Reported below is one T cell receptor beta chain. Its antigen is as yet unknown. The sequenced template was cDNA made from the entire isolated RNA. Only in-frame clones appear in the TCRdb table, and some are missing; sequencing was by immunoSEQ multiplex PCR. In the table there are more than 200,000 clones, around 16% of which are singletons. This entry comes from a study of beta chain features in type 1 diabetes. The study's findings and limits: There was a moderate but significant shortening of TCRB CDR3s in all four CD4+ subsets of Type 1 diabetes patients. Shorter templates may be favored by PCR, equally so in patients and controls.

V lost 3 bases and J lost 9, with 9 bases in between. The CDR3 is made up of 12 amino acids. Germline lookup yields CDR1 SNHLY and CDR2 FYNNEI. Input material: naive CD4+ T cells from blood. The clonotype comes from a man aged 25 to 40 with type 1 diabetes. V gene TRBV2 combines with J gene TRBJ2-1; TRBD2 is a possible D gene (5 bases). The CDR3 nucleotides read TGTGCCAGCAGTGATGAGGGTGGTGAGCAGTTCTTC. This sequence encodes CASSDEGGEQFF.